One sample yielded the 24 T cell receptor beta chains listed below, sequenced in a study of metastatic and nonmetastatic thyroid tumors. No patient had received any treatment before thyroid surgery. Using MiXCR, TCRdb re-called clones from the PCR reads. The sample lists around 24,000 clones; under 25% were seen once. The specimen was blood. These receptors were obtained from a male donor with papillary thyroid cancer or a benign thyroid nodule (not recorded which). Some clones in this sample may be carry-over from other donors' samples.

The CDR3: CASSLGGQESYEQYF. In DNA, the CDR3 is TGTGCCAGCAGCTTAGGGGGACAGGAATCCTACGAGCAGTACTTC. The chain couples TRBV7-8 to TRBJ2-7; 8 bases match TRBD1. Germline lookup yields CDR1 SGHVS and CDR2 FQNEAQ. The CDR3 consists of 15 residues. Germline trimming cut 1 base from V and 1 base from J; bases unmatched to any gene: 3.

This clone is a singleton in its sample. The chain links TRBV3-1 to TRBJ2-7; TRBD2 agrees at 15 bases. Germline assignment: CDR1 LGHDT and CDR2 YNNKEL (reference sequence). The junction had 7 bases not matched to a gene; V was cut back by 3 bases and J by 4 bases. This CDR3 is built from 17 residues. The CDR3 bases are TGTGCCAGCAGCCAGCTAGGACTAGCGGGAGGGCGGTACGAGCAGTACTTC. It is translated as CASSQLGLAGGRYEQYF.

This clone showed up many times. The chain employs TRBV3-1 and TRBJ2-1; TRBD2 aligns across 7 bases. V trimming: 4 bases; J trimming: 6 bases; junction bases outside the gene matches: 9. Germline-derived CDR1 and CDR2 are LGHDT and YNNKEL (reference sequence). The CDR3 has 15 residues. The CDR3 region is CASSLRDYQGNEQFF. Written as DNA, the CDR3 is TGTGCCAGCAGCCTACGGGACTACCAGGGCAATGAGCAGTTCTTC.

As regards this clone: At one of its ends the junction is not consistent with the germline gene, which may arise from a read error. The rearrangement uses TRBV28 and TRBJ2-6; D uncertain. The germline gives CDR1 MDHEN, CDR2 SYDVKM. The CDR3 loop spans 14 amino acids. This chain's CDR3 is CASGWAAGANVLTF. The CDR3, as DNA: TGTGCCAGCGGCTGGGCGGCTGGTGCCAACGTCCTGACTTTC.

This chain joins TRBV6-5 and TRBJ2-4; D perhaps matches TRBD1 (8 bases). CDR1 and CDR2 from the germline V gene are MNHEY and SVGAGI. The CDR3 length is 16 residues. Trimming took 0 bases from V and 6 from J, leaving 15 bases between them. This CDR3 reads CASSYSDRGGSNIQYF. DNA for the CDR3: TGTGCCAGCAGTTACTCAGACAGGGGAGGGTCAAACATTCAGTACTTC.

This clone was recorded at least ten times. The CDR3 protein is CASSLVWGSTGELFF. For the CDR3, the DNA is TGTGCCAGCAGCTTAGTTTGGGGGAGCACCGGGGAGCTGTTTTTT. The rearrangement joins TRBV7-2 to TRBJ2-2, with D possibly called TRBD1 or TRBD2 (5 bases each). The CDR3 runs 15 residues. The V end lost 1 base, the J end lost 4 bases, and 10 bases lay between the germline ends. Per the germline V gene, CDR1 is SGHTA and CDR2 is FQGNSA.

This clone was detected ten times or more. A much more abundant neighbour one base away suggests this may be a read error. The genes are TRBV2 and TRBJ1-1, with 7 positions matching TRBD1. This CDR3 comprises 14 residues. The V segment lost 4 bases and the J segment 8 bases; nucleotides outside the gene matches: 10. Germline-derived CDR1 and CDR2 are SNHLY and FYNNEI. The CDR3 bases are TGTGCCAGCAGTGCAACTTATACAGGGGCCGAAGCTTTCTTT. Its translation: CASSATYTGAEAFF.

J is TRBJ2-7 and V is TRBV30; the match to TRBD1 covers 12 bases. CDR3 length: 16 residues. Trimming took 2 bases from V and 5 from J; bases not matched to a gene: 10. The germline CDR1 and CDR2 sequences are GTSNPN and SVGIG (reference sequence). The CDR3 sequence is CAWSFTPGQGADEQYF. The DNA for the CDR3 is TGTGCCTGGAGTTTTACACCGGGACAGGGGGCGGACGAGCAGTACTTC.

This clone has at least ten counts. This chain links TRBV5-6 with TRBJ2-3, with D perhaps TRBD2 (7 bases). The germline CDR1 and CDR2 sequences are SGHDT and YYEEEE. Between the trimmed V and J ends, which lost 0 bases and 6 bases, there was a span of 20 bases. This CDR3 contains 17 residues. The CDR3 coding sequence is TGTGCCAGCAGCTTGGGGCTAGCGGCCAGGGGCCCGGATACGCAGTATTTT. Amino acid sequence: CASSLGLAARGPDTQYF.

This clone was detected many times. The chain has TRBV20-1 and TRBJ2-3; 8 bases agree with TRBD1. Trimming took 4 bases from V and 1 from J; bases not matched to a gene: 4. The germline CDR1 and CDR2 sequences are DFQATT and SNEGSKA (reference sequence). This CDR3 spans 14 amino acids. The DNA for the CDR3 is TGCAGTGCTACCGCAGGGGGCGGCACAGATACGCAGTATTTT. Its protein product is CSATAGGGTDTQYF.

This clone was found a few times. The chain combines TRBV28 with TRBJ2-7; D possibly corresponds to TRBD1 (6 bases). The germline V gene encodes CDR1 MDHEN and CDR2 SYDVKM. The CDR3 runs to 17 residues. V gave up 4 bases and J gave up 0 bases, with 19 bases separating them. The CDR3 sequence is CASSSYTGDTSSYEQYF. The CDR3 coding sequence is TGTGCCAGCAGTTCCTATACCGGGGACACGAGCTCCTACGAGCAGTACTTC.

By proportion, this clone is medium-sized. The chain recombines TRBV6-1 with TRBJ2-5; 7 nucleotides agree with TRBD1. The CDR3 loop spans 13 amino acids. Germline V gives CDR1 MNHNS, CDR2 SASEGT. J lost 1 base, V lost 8 bases, and 4 bases had no gene match. As DNA, the CDR3 is TGTGCCAGCCATCGGGACAGCCAAGAGACCCAGTACTTC. This sequence encodes CASHRDSQETQYF.

This clone was picked up a small number of times. V gene TRBV11-1 combines with J gene TRBJ2-2; maybe TRBD2 (5 bases). The V end lost 0 bases, the J end lost 4 bases, and 15 bases lay between the germline ends. The CDR3 is 17 residues long. Germline lookup yields CDR1 SGHAT and CDR2 FQDESV (reference sequence). The CDR3 DNA is TGTGCCAGCAGCTTAGCCGTTGGCGGAGGAGGCACCGGGGAGCTGTTTTTT. This encodes CASSLAVGGGGTGELFF. Full variable domain (remainder filled in from reference TRBV11-1 and TRBJ2-2): EAEVAQSPRYKITEKSQAVAFWCDPISGHATLYWYRQILGQGPELLVQFQDESVVDDSQLPKDRFSAERLKGVDSTLKIQPAELGDSAMYLCASSLAVGGGGTGELFFGEGSRLTVL.

On this clone: An end of the junction does not agree with germline; a read error may underlie this. This chain links TRBV27 with TRBJ1-1; 8 nucleotides align to TRBD1. The CDR3 is 14 residues long. CDR1 is MNHEY, CDR2 SMNVEV, per germline (reference sequence). This CDR3 reads CASRVRDRSTESFF. CDR3 sequence (DNA): TGTGCCAGCAGGGTTAGGGACAGGTCCACTGAATCTTTCTTT.

This clone was counted many times. V is TRBV2 and J is TRBJ1-2, with 7 bases identical to TRBD1. The V and J ends lost 7 bases and 4 bases, in that order; junction bases with no gene match: 12. The CDR3 extends over 15 amino acids. CDR1 SNHLY and CDR2 FYNNEI come from the germline V gene. In nucleotides, the CDR3 is TGTGCCAGCATCCCCAGGGGGGGTATAAGCTATGGCTACACCTTC. This codes for CASIPRGGISYGYTF.

This clone was detected ten times or more. V usage is TRBV20-1 and J usage is TRBJ1-4; maybe TRBD1 (5 bases). CDR3 size: 14 residues. The V gene's germline CDR1 is DFQATT and CDR2 SNEGSKA (reference sequence). V lost 4 bases and J lost 8, with 17 bases in between. The CDR3 reads CSATPWTNKEKLFF. CDR3 DNA sequence: TGCAGTGCTACCCCCTGGACAAATAAAGAAAAACTGTTTTTT.

The V call is TRBV18, the J call TRBJ2-7; 8 bases match TRBD1. Unmatched junction bases numbered 1, after V lost 3 bases and J lost 0 bases. Germline V gene data show CDR1 as KGHSH and CDR2 as LQKENI. The CDR3 has 14 amino acids. The CDR3 region is CASSPDRASYEQYF. In nucleotides, the CDR3 is TGTGCCAGCTCACCGGACAGGGCCTCCTACGAGCAGTACTTC.

By share, this clone ranks as medium-sized. J is TRBJ1-1 and V is TRBV5-4; D gene ambiguous. Germline CDR1 is SGHNT and CDR2 is YYREEE (reference sequence). The V and J ends lost 0 bases and 1 base respectively, with 10 bases between them. CDR3 length equals 15 residues. CDR3 amino acids: CASSLAYTENTEAFF. The CDR3 DNA follows: TGTGCCAGCAGCTTGGCCTACACGGAGAACACTGAAGCTTTCTTT.

With respect to this clone: The junction differs from germline at one of its ends, possibly a read error. The CDR3 DNA is TGCTCCAGCAGCCCCGACAGTGTGTGCCAAGAGACCCAGTACTTC. This gives the protein CSSSPDSVCQETQYF. The chain joins TRBV5-1 to TRBJ2-5, with D possibly being TRBD1 (5 bases). Germline V gene data show CDR1 as SGHRS and CDR2 as YFSETQ. This CDR3 contains 15 residues.

Ten or more counts support this clone. The CDR3 protein is CASSLSGTGVGGYTF. The CDR3 DNA is TGTGCCAGCAGTTTAAGCGGGACAGGGGTGGGAGGCTACACCTTC. The gene calls are TRBV27 and TRBJ1-2; 10 positions match TRBD1. The CDR3 length is 15 residues. Germline trimming cut 2 bases from V and 8 bases from J; bases unmatched to any gene: 8. Germline CDR1 and CDR2: MNHEY and SMNVEV (reference sequence).

The table lists this clone with a few counts. This chain uses TRBV4-1 with TRBJ2-7; 9 bases fit TRBD1. The germline V gene has CDR1 MGHRA and CDR2 YSYEKL. There are 13 residues in the CDR3. J lost 7 bases, V lost 4 bases, and 5 bases had no gene match. The DNA of the CDR3 is TGCGCCAGCAGCCTACAGGGGGCTCGGGAGCAGTACTTC. Protein product: CASSLQGAREQYF.

V and J are TRBV28 and TRBJ1-5, with D unclear. Between the trimmed V and J ends, which lost 6 bases and 3 bases, there was a span of 9 bases. The CDR3 covers 13 residues. CDR1 MDHEN and CDR2 SYDVKM come from the germline V gene. The CDR3 is CASSPASNQPQHF. CDR3 DNA sequence: TGTGCCAGCAGCCCTGCGTCCAATCAGCCCCAGCATTTT.

This clone has a count of ten or more. V is TRBV6-5 and J is TRBJ1-2; no clear D. CDR1 MNHEY and CDR2 SVGAGI come from the germline V gene. V shed 2 bases and J shed 10 bases, with 11 bases lying between them. CDR3 size: 12 residues. The CDR3 coding sequence is TGTGCCAGCAGTTACGGACCGGCCCCCTACACCTTC. It codes for CASSYGPAPYTF.

The chain employs TRBV20-1 and TRBJ2-7, with TRBD1 matching over 7 bases. Germline-derived CDR1 and CDR2 are DFQATT and SNEGSKA (reference sequence). The CDR3 covers 15 residues. J lost 4 bases, V lost 4 bases, and 13 bases had no gene match. CDR3 in DNA: TGCAGTGCTACACTTACCGGGACAGCTAGATACGAGCAGTACTTC. Encoded protein: CSATLTGTARYEQYF.